The 15 T cell receptor beta chains listed next were all sequenced from one sample in a study of T cells after yellow fever vaccination. TCRdb reprocessed the 5' RACE reads with MiXCR, giving one entry per CDR3 protein. The data show approximately 120,000 distinct CDR3 sequences, 7.4% seen once. The material sequenced was CD4+ T cells sorted from PBMCs, taken 10 days after the first yellow fever vaccination. These receptors came from a young man who received the YFV17D yellow fever vaccine.

This clonotype came up many times. In DNA, the CDR3 is TGTGCCAGCAGCTTGTCATCACGGAACTATGGCTACACCTTC. This translates into CASSLSSRNYGYTF. J is TRBJ1-2 and V is TRBV7-9; no firm D call. V was shortened by 3 bases and J by 2 bases, with 10 bases between the two germline ends. The length of the CDR3 is 14 residues. From germline, CDR1 is SEHNR and CDR2 FQNEAQ (reference sequence).

In regard to this clonotype: This may come from a read error, since a much larger clone is one base off. This chain joins TRBV28 and TRBJ1-5, with D possibly being TRBD1 (5 bases). The CDR3 consists of 12 residues. The V and J ends lost 6 bases and 12 bases respectively, with 15 bases between them. The germline CDR1 and CDR2 sequences are MDHEN and SYDVKM. The CDR3 sequence: CASSPRRGRQHF. The CDR3 DNA sequence: TGTGCCAGCAGCCCTAGGAGGGGACGCCAGCATTTT.

This clonotype appeared a few times. The junction departs from germline at one end; a sequencing error may be responsible. The chain links TRBV7-2 to TRBJ1-2; TRBD1 agrees at 7 bases. Per germline, CDR1 SGHTA and CDR2 FQGNSA. This CDR3 comprises 15 residues. The CDR3 DNA reads TGTGCCAGCAGATTAGCCGGGACAGCCCTATATGGCTACACCTTC. This gives the protein CASRLAGTALYGYTF.

This clonotype was seen ten or more times. This rearrangement joins TRBV27 to TRBJ2-1; perhaps TRBD1 as D (5 bases). V lost 8 bases and J 11 bases, leaving 13 bases between the germline ends. The germline CDR1 and CDR2 sequences are MNHEY and SMNVEV (reference sequence). The CDR3 spans 11 residues. DNA of the CDR3: TGTGCCAGCCGCAGGGTCGGGCAGCAGTTCTTC. Translation: CASRRVGQQFF.

This clonotype was found many times. J is TRBJ2-1 and V is TRBV5-1; 9 bases agree with TRBD2. The CDR3 totals 15 residues. Germline trimming cut 0 bases from V and 2 bases from J; bases unmatched to any gene: 0. The V gene's germline CDR1 is SGHRS and CDR2 YFSETQ. The chain's CDR3 is CASSLASGAYNEQFF. CDR3 coding DNA: TGCGCCAGCAGCTTGGCTAGCGGGGCCTACAATGAGCAGTTCTTC.

This clonotype came up many times. The rearrangement uses TRBV20-1 and TRBJ2-2; D call uncertain. This CDR3 has 14 residues. Trimming cost V 3 bases and J 4 bases, with 12 bases left between them. Looked up from germline, CDR1 is DFQATT and CDR2 is SNEGSKA (reference sequence). The CDR3 coding sequence is TGCAGTGCTAGTAGGGCTTCGGGCACCGGGGAGCTGTTTTTT. This sequence encodes CSASRASGTGELFF.

This clonotype was seen a few times. The chain carries TRBV11-2 and TRBJ1-4, with 7 positions matching TRBD1. CDR1 is SGHAT and CDR2 is FQNNGV in the germline V gene. The CDR3 runs 16 residues. The ends lost 1 base at V and 8 bases at J; junction bases unmatched: 10. The CDR3 region is CASSLVKGASVEKLFF. The CDR3 coding sequence is TGTGCCAGCAGCTTAGTGAAGGGGGCCTCCGTCGAAAAACTGTTTTTT.

This clonotype was picked up many times. The gene calls are TRBV6-5 and TRBJ2-7; D ambiguous. This CDR3 is built from 17 residues. Germline values: CDR1 MNHEY, CDR2 SVGAGI. The V gene lost 0 bases and the J gene lost 0 bases, with 15 bases spanning the gap. CDR3 sequence reads: CASSYSVVPKISYEQYV. The CDR3 region has the DNA TGTGCCAGCAGTTACTCAGTAGTGCCTAAAATCTCCTACGAGCAGTACGTC.

The table lists this clonotype with many counts. The rearrangement uses TRBV18 and TRBJ2-3, with a possible D match to TRBD1 (5 bases). CDR1 and CDR2 from the germline V gene are KGHSH and LQKENI. V lost 8 bases, J lost 1 base, and 10 bases lay in between. This CDR3 is built from 13 residues. CDR3: CASDSRGTDTQYF. In DNA form, the CDR3 reads TGTGCCAGCGACAGTAGAGGCACAGATACGCAGTATTTT.

This clonotype was seen repeatedly, ten times or more. The rearrangement links TRBV12-3 or TRBV12-4 to TRBJ1-6, with unresolved D. CDR3 length: 13 residues. Trimming took off 5 bases at V and 7 bases at J, with 9 bases between the two ends. The CDR3 coding sequence is TGTGCCAGCAGTCAAATATCAAATTCACCCCTCCACTTT. Its translation: CASSQISNSPLHF.

In this sample, this clonotype turned up a few times. The rearrangement links TRBV11-1 to TRBJ1-2, with a possible D match to TRBD1 (5 bases). Germline V lookup: CDR1 SGHAT, CDR2 FQDESV (reference sequence). The CDR3 has 14 residues. The germline V and J ends were trimmed by 5 bases and 0 bases, with 10 bases remaining between them. For the CDR3, the DNA is TGTGCCAGCAGCGCCGGGACCACTAACTATGGCTACACCTTC. This sequence encodes CASSAGTTNYGYTF.

The table lists this clonotype with many counts. The chain carries TRBV29-1 and TRBJ2-7, with D possibly TRBD1 on 6 matching bases. Germline CDR1 and CDR2: SQVTM and ANQGSEA. V was pared by 8 bases and J by 2 bases, with 13 bases between. This CDR3 is 12 amino acids long. Here the CDR3 DNA reads TGCAGCTCAGCAACAGGGCCCTACGAGCAGTACTTC. It specifies CSSATGPYEQYF.

V and J are TRBV15 and TRBJ2-1; TRBD2 aligns across 14 bases. The V gene's germline CDR1 is LNHNV and CDR2 YYDKDF (reference sequence). With 3 bases clipped from V and 9 bases from J, the junction kept 4 bases outside the gene matches. The CDR3 consists of 15 residues. CDR3 sequence: CATSRGTSGGFEQFF. The CDR3 DNA reads TGTGCCACCAGCAGGGGGACTAGCGGGGGATTTGAGCAGTTCTTC. The full variable domain, with the rest looked up from reference TRBV15 and TRBJ2-1, is DAMVIQNPRYQVTQFGKPVTLSCSQTLNHNVMYWYQQKSSQAPKLLFHYYDKDFNNEADTPDNFQSRRPNTSFCFLDIRSPGLGDTAMYLCATSRGTSGGFEQFFGPGTRLTVL.

This clonotype was counted at least ten times. This chain uses TRBV10-3 with TRBJ2-7, with no clear D. CDR3 length: 12 amino acids. V was pared by 11 bases and J by 5 bases, with 16 bases between. Germline CDR1 ENHRY, CDR2 SYGVKD. The CDR3 coding sequence is TGTGCCTCGACTGGCCTGGGCGACGAGCAGTACTTC. Protein: CASTGLGDEQYF.

The CDR3 DNA sequence: TGTGCCTGGAGTTCTCGACGGTCACAGTACTTC. Translation gives CAWSSRRSQYF. The V call is TRBV30, the J call TRBJ2-7; D is uncertain. The CDR3 runs 11 residues. CDR1 is GTSNPN and CDR2 is SVGIG in the germline V gene (reference sequence). Trimming took 2 bases from V and 10 from J, leaving 12 bases between them.